This T cell receptor (beta chain) was retrieved from a study of OX40 agonist ivuxolimab in advanced cancers. Study information: Ivuxolimab, which patients received intravenously every 2 weeks, was dosed at 0.01 to 10 mg/kg.

Assay: immunoSEQ multiplex PCR; the TCRdb copy retains only in-frame clones and omits some. In the table there are around 50,000 clones, over 75% of which are singletons. Blood sampling took place at baseline, cycle 4 day 1, and cycle 7 day 1. The germline V and J ends were trimmed by 4 bases and 7 bases, with 12 bases remaining between them. CDR1 SGHDT and CDR2 YYEEEE come from the germline V gene. The CDR3 covers 12 residues. Specimen: CD4+ or CD8+ T cells sorted from blood, collected in a trial of the OX40 agonist ivuxolimab. The TCR was taken from an adult with an advanced solid tumor such as melanoma, head and neck, liver or kidney cancer. This chain links TRBV5-6 with TRBJ2-7; TRBD2 is a possible D gene (5 bases). Here the CDR3 reads CASSPGLREQYF. Written as DNA, the CDR3 is TGTGCCAGCAGCCCCGGACTGAGAGAGCAGTACTTC. Based on the CDR3 plus reference TRBV5-6 and TRBJ2-7, the full variable domain is DAGVTQSPTHLIKTRGQQVTLRCSPKSGHDTVSWYQQALGQGPQFIFQYYEEEERQRGNFPDRFSGHQFPNYSSELNVNALLLGDSALYLCASSPGLREQYFGPGTRLTVT.